This T cell receptor beta chain stems from a study of cytomegalovirus exposure and HLA in healthy donors. Trimming cost V 4 bases and J 6 bases, with 9 bases left between them. Germline V gene sequence: CDR1 SQVTM, CDR2 ANQGSEA. This CDR3 is built from 11 residues. Primers included in the PCR were 60 Vbeta and 13 Jbeta primers. Here immunoSEQ multiplex PCR was the method, and the copy in TCRdb shows in-frame clones only, minus some. This sample has over 120,000 clones, with 80% found just once. Material: PBMCs. The chain carries TRBV29-1 and TRBJ1-2; D not resolved. This TCR came from a man aged 35 to 55 in good health and CMV-seronegative. The CDR3 DNA reads as TGCAGCGTTGGCCTAGTTAATGGCTACACCTTC. Amino acid sequence: CSVGLVNGYTF.